This TCR beta chain originates from a study of early T cells in non-severe SARS-CoV-2 infection. TCRdb reprocessed the 5' RACE reads with MiXCR, giving one entry per CDR3 protein. The sample has tens of thousands of distinct CDR3 sequences; around 8% are singletons. This clonotype showed up many times. The receptor comes from an adult who was a healthcare worker with PCR-confirmed SARS-CoV-2 infection or an uninfected control (not recorded which). Sample: whole blood.

The CDR3 sequence is CASSLGPSRQFF. In DNA, the CDR3 is TGTGCCAGCAGCTTAGGGCCCTCTCGGCAGTTCTTC. The rearrangement joins TRBV7-2 to TRBJ2-1, with unresolved D. The CDR3 runs to 12 residues. CDR1 is SGHTA and CDR2 is FQGNSA in the germline V gene. Deletions cut 1 base from V and 12 bases from J, with 10 bases between.